This T cell receptor beta chain was identified during a study of T cell responses to AZD1222 COVID-19 vaccine. Study-level findings and limits: Mostly white British, mostly female donors; authors suggested clonal diversity may be underestimated. Baseline testing showed seropositivity in only a handful of AZD1222 recipients. After the peak T cell response, and only then, were repertoires sampled.

This CDR3 region has 14 residues. The germline CDR1 and CDR2 sequences are LNHNV and YYDKDF (reference sequence). V trimming: 6 bases; J trimming: 4 bases; junction bases outside the gene matches: 9. The count of this clone is one. Its antigen remains unknown. Method: immunoSEQ multiplex PCR; TCRdb's copy keeps in-frame clones and lacks some. The repertoire includes 150,000 to 200,000 clones, about 92% of them detected once, and about 2.3% sits in the top ten. The sample was peripheral blood, taken on day 0 of AZD1222 vaccination. The clonotype originates from an adult in good health. This chain uses TRBV15 with TRBJ2-7; 7 bases agree with TRBD1. The CDR3 loop reads CATRGTARGYEQYF. The CDR3 nucleotides are TGTGCCACCAGAGGGACAGCCCGCGGATACGAGCAGTACTTC.